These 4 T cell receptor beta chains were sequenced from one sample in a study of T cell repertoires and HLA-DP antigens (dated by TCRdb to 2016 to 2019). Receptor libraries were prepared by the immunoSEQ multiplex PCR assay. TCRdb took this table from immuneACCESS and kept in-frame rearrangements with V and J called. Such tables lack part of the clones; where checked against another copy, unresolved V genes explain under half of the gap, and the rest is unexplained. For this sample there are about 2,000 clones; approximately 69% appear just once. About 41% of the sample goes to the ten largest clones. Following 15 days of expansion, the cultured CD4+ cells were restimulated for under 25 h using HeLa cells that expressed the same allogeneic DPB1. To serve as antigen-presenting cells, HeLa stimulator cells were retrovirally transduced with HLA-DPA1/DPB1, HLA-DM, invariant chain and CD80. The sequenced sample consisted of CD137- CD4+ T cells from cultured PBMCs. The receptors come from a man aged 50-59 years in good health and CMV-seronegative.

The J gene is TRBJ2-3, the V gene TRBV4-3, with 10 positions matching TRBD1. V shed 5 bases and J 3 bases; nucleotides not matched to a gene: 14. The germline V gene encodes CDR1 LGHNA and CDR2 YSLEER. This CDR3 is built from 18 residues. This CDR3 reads CASSKDPRGTGVTDTQYF. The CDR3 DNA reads TGCGCCAGCAGCAAGGATCCCCGCGGGACAGGGGTTACAGATACGCAGTATTTT.

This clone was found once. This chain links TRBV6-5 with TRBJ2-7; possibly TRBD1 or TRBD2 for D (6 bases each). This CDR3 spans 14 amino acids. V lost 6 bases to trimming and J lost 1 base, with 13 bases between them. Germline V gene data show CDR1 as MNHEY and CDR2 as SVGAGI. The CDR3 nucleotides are TGTGCCAGCAGGGGGGGCCCATGGTCCTACGAGCAGTACTTC. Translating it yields CASRGGPWSYEQYF.

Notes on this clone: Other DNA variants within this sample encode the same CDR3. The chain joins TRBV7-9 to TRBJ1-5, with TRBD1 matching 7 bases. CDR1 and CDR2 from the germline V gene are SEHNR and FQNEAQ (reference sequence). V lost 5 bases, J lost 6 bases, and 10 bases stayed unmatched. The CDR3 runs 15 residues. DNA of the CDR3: TGTGCCAGCAGCCCTTCCAGCAGGGGGGGTCAGCCCCAGCATTTT. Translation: CASSPSSRGGQPQHF.

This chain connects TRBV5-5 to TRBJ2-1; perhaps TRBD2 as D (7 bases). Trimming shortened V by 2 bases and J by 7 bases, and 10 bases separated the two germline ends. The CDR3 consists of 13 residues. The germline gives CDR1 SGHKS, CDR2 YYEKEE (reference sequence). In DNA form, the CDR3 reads TGTGCCAGCAGCTTACGGGGGGCAAATGAGCAGTTCTTC. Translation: CASSLRGANEQFF. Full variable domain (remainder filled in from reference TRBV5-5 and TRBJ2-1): DAGVTQSPTHLIKTRGQQVTLRCSPISGHKSVSWYQQVLGQGPQFIFQYYEKEERGRGNFPDRFSARQFPNYSSELNVNALLLGDSALYLCASSLRGANEQFFGPGTRLTVL.